Described below is a single T cell receptor beta chain sequence and its context. This entry comes from a study of blood T cell repertoires in COVID-19. At the level of the study: T cells, B-cell-depleted T cells, or PBMCs supplied cDNA or gDNA.

The protocol was immunoSEQ multiplex PCR, while the TCRdb copy is restricted to in-frame clones and leaves out a portion. The sample holds tens of thousands of clones, over 75% seen once. V lost 4 bases to trimming and J lost 4 bases; unmatched junction nucleotides: 10. The CDR3 extends over 17 amino acids. Germline V CDR1 and CDR2: SGHTA, FQGTGA. The clonotype originates from a human donor in a cohort sampled during active COVID-19. The chain employs TRBV7-3 and TRBJ2-2, with TRBD1 matching over 9 bases. The sample was peripheral blood. In DNA, the CDR3 is TGTGCCAGCAGCTCCCCCGGGACAGGGAAGTTCACCGGGGAGCTGTTTTTT. It codes for CASSSPGTGKFTGELFF.